Presented here are 16 T cell receptor beta chains from one specimen sequenced in a study of T cell repertoires in cytomegalovirus infection. In TCRdb, the reads were re-called with MiXCR into one record per CDR3 protein. This table holds some 57,000 distinct CDR3 sequences, approximately 36% found once. Their specific antigens are unknown. Sequencing input: PBMCs, sequenced either directly or after in vitro stimulation (not recorded which). Receptors originate from a human donor in good health (CMV status not recorded). Some clones in this sample may be carry-over from other donors' samples.

The chain employs TRBV4-3 and TRBJ1-5; no definite D call. The V gene lost 0 bases and the J gene lost 6 bases, with 12 bases spanning the gap. Germline V gene sequence: CDR1 LGHNA, CDR2 YSLEER. The CDR3 consists of 15 residues. CDR3 nucleotides: TGCGCCAGCAGCCAAGACTTTTGGGCGGGTCAGCCCCAGCATTTT. Amino acid sequence: CASSQDFWAGQPQHF.

Of note for this clonotype: Given a much more abundant clone one base away, this may be a read error. The chain recombines TRBV7-2 with TRBJ1-6; TRBD1 aligns across 7 bases. Trimming removed 4 bases from V and 6 bases from J; junction bases left unmatched: 9. This CDR3 is built from 16 residues. CDR1 SGHTA and CDR2 FQGNSA come from the germline V gene. For the CDR3, the DNA is TGTGCCAGCAGCTACCAGGGGGGGGATGGTAATTCACCCCTCCACTTT. Its translation: CASSYQGGDGNSPLHF.

This clonotype was picked up many times. CDR3 in amino acids: CASSWIPGTGTSGAQGYTF. The CDR3 bases are TGTGCCAGCAGCTGGATTCCCGGGACAGGGACCTCGGGGGCCCAAGGCTACACCTTC. The genes are TRBV6-2 or TRBV6-3 and TRBJ1-2; 9 nucleotides align to TRBD1. The V and J ends lost 6 bases and 8 bases, in that order; junction bases with no gene match: 25. The CDR3 consists of 19 residues. Germline loops: CDR1 MNHEY, CDR2 SVGEGT.

This clonotype appeared many times. J is TRBJ2-7 and V is TRBV27; weak D call: TRBD1 (6 bases). V shed 6 bases and J shed 4 bases, with 19 bases lying between them. The CDR3 loop spans 15 amino acids. Germline CDR1 reads MNHEY; CDR2 reads SMNVEV (reference sequence). This CDR3 is CASSSLVDRQYEQYF. The DNA of the CDR3 is TGTGCCAGCAGCTCTCTCGTGGACAGACAATACGAGCAGTACTTC.

This clonotype was detected a few times. J is TRBJ2-1 and V is TRBV7-2; 11 nucleotides align to TRBD2. CDR1 and CDR2 (germline): SGHTA, FQGNSA. The CDR3 length is 18 residues. V lost 6 bases to trimming and J lost 0 bases; unmatched junction nucleotides: 10. The CDR3 bases are TGTGCCAGCAGTGGGATAGCGGGAGGGAAGAGCTCCTACAATGAGCAGTTCTTC. Protein sequence: CASSGIAGGKSSYNEQFF.

The chain is built from TRBV29-1 and TRBJ2-5; 12 bases match TRBD1. This CDR3 region has 15 residues. Trimming cost V 5 bases and J 0 bases; bases outside gene matches: 4. The V gene's germline CDR1 is SQVTM and CDR2 ANQGSEA. The CDR3 sequence: CSVYGTGGYQETQYF. As DNA, the CDR3 is TGCAGCGTTTACGGGACAGGGGGCTACCAAGAGACCCAGTACTTC.

This clonotype has at least ten counts. This chain links TRBV7-6 with TRBJ1-1; D unclear. Trimming removed 10 bases from V and 2 bases from J, with 14 bases in between. The CDR3 is 13 residues long. Germline-derived CDR1 and CDR2 are SGHVS and FNYEAQ. CDR3 DNA sequence: TGTGCCACTCGGACGGGCGATAACACTGAAGCTTTCTTT. Protein: CATRTGDNTEAFF.

The gene calls are TRBV4-1 and TRBJ2-1; D call uncertain. The CDR3 spans 13 residues. The V gene lost 1 base and the J gene lost 7 bases, with 8 bases spanning the gap. Germline CDR1 reads MGHRA; CDR2 reads YSYEKL. CDR3 nucleotide sequence: TGCGCCAGCAGCCAAGTGGCCGGTAATGAGCAGTTCTTC. The encoded protein is CASSQVAGNEQFF.

On this clonotype itself: At one boundary the junction diverges from the germline segment, which might be a read error. The CDR3 bases are TGTGCCAGCAGTTTAGTGGGGACCGGCGGGGAGACCCAGTACTTC. The encoded protein is CASSLVGTGGETQYF. The chain is built from TRBV7-9 and TRBJ2-5; the D gene could be TRBD1 or TRBD2 (5 bases each). Germline assignment: CDR1 SEHNR and CDR2 FQNEAQ (reference sequence). CDR3 length: 15 residues.

This chain uses TRBV13 with TRBJ2-7, with 8 bases that match TRBD1. In germline, CDR1 is PRHDT, CDR2 FYEKMQ (reference sequence). V shed 7 bases, J shed 0 bases, and the junction held 8 bases outside the gene matches. This CDR3 has 15 residues. CDR3 DNA: TGTGCCAGCACCCAATGGGACAGGTACTCCTACGAGCAGTACTTC. Translation gives CASTQWDRYSYEQYF.

This clonotype was counted at least ten times. This chain connects TRBV7-9 to TRBJ2-1; D remains ambiguous. Germline V gene sequence: CDR1 SEHNR, CDR2 FQNEAQ (reference sequence). The germline V and J ends were trimmed by 0 bases and 0 bases, with 9 bases remaining between them. This CDR3 spans 16 amino acids. The CDR3 coding sequence is TGTGCCAGCAGCTTAGCCCTGGCGAGCTCCTACAATGAGCAGTTCTTC. Amino acids: CASSLALASSYNEQFF.

The V and J genes are TRBV7-3 and TRBJ1-4; TRBD1 might be the D (6 bases). V was pared by 6 bases and J by 6 bases, with 20 bases between. This CDR3 spans 16 amino acids. Germline CDR1 and CDR2: SGHTA and FQGTGA. The CDR3 DNA is TGTGCCAGCAGGAAAGAGGGTGGCAGGGGCGATGAAAAACTGTTTTTT. Residues: CASRKEGGRGDEKLFF. The whole variable domain, filled in from reference TRBV7-3 and TRBJ1-4, reads GAGVSQTPSNKVTEKGKYVELRCDPISGHTALYWYRQSLGQGPEFLIYFQGTGAADDSGLPNDRFFAVRPEGSVSTLKIQRTERGDSAVYLCASRKEGGRGDEKLFFGSGTQLSVL.

J is TRBJ2-1 and V is TRBV27; D is uncertain. Germline lookup yields CDR1 MNHEY and CDR2 SMNVEV (reference sequence). With 4 bases removed from V and 4 bases from J, the gap between germline ends came to 11 bases. This CDR3 comprises 14 residues. The chain's CDR3 is CASSSPSPYNEQFF. CDR3 in DNA: TGTGCCAGCAGTTCCCCCAGCCCATACAATGAGCAGTTCTTC.

The chain is built from TRBV12-3 or TRBV12-4 and TRBJ2-3; TRBD1 is a possible D gene (5 bases). This CDR3 contains 14 residues. V lost 6 bases, J lost 4 bases, and 14 bases lay in between. As DNA, the CDR3 is TGTGCCAGCAGATTGGGCCAGGGCCCAGATACGCAGTATTTT. It encodes CASRLGQGPDTQYF.

The J gene is TRBJ2-3, the V gene TRBV7-6, with D possibly being TRBD1 (5 bases). The germline V and J ends were trimmed by 5 bases and 5 bases, with 8 bases remaining between them. The CDR3 has 12 amino acids. Germline values: CDR1 SGHVS, CDR2 FNYEAQ. The CDR3 DNA sequence: TGTGCCAGCAGCACAAGGGGAGATACGCAGTATTTT. Its protein is CASSTRGDTQYF.

This clonotype was detected many times. The J gene is TRBJ1-4, the V gene TRBV6-6; TRBD1 matches 10 bases. The CDR3 runs to 16 residues. Per the germline V gene, CDR1 is MNHNY and CDR2 is SVGAGI (reference sequence). V was pared by 9 bases and J by 8 bases, with 15 bases of the junction left unmatched. As DNA, the CDR3 is TGTGCCAGTAGAGTTTCTCCCGGGACAGGGGCGGAAAAACTGTTTTTT. Amino acids: CASRVSPGTGAEKLFF.